One sample yielded the 25 T cell receptor beta chains listed below, sequenced in a study of blood T cell repertoires in COVID-19. The protocol was immunoSEQ multiplex PCR, while the TCRdb copy is restricted to in-frame clones and leaves out a portion. The sample records hundreds of thousands of clones, 75% to 90% being singletons. Sequenced material: PBMCs or T cells enriched from blood (not recorded which). These receptors originate from a woman aged 60-70 years who had recovered from COVID-19.

In its sample, this clone was seen once. The chain uses TRBV19 and TRBJ1-1, with TRBD1 matching over 8 bases. This CDR3 has 16 amino acids. After removal of 7 bases from V and 3 bases from J, the junction contained 13 bases not matched to a gene. The germline V gene encodes CDR1 LNHDA and CDR2 SQIVND (reference sequence). CDR3 sequence: CASNPRGRGGDTEAFF. DNA for the CDR3: TGTGCCAGTAACCCCAGGGGGCGCGGGGGCGACACTGAAGCTTTCTTT.

The CDR3 region is CASSEGLRNTIYF. Here the CDR3 DNA reads TGTGCCAGCTCAGAGGGATTGAGAAACACCATATATTTT. The V call is TRBV18, the J call TRBJ1-3; D call uncertain. The germline V gene has CDR1 KGHSH and CDR2 LQKENI. Trimming removed 5 bases at V and 5 bases at J, with 10 bases between. This CDR3 spans 13 amino acids.

This chain connects TRBV29-1 to TRBJ2-5; D is perhaps TRBD2 (5 bases). CDR3 size: 12 residues. Germline V gene lookup returns CDR1 SQVTM and CDR2 ANQGSEA. With 0 bases removed from V and 7 bases from J, the gap between germline ends came to 9 bases. In nucleotides, the CDR3 is TGCAGCGTTGAAGAGGGAGCGTGGACCCAGTACTTC. Amino acids: CSVEEGAWTQYF.

This clone was observed once. The chain combines TRBV7-8 with TRBJ2-7, with D uncertain. The germline V and J ends were trimmed by 5 bases and 7 bases, with 15 bases remaining between them. Germline V gives CDR1 SGHVS, CDR2 FQNEAQ. The length of the CDR3 is 13 residues. The CDR3 reads CASSQTAGREQYV. As DNA, the CDR3 is TGTGCCAGCAGCCAAACAGCCGGTCGGGAGCAGTACGTC.

The chain links TRBV10-3 to TRBJ2-1, with TRBD2 matching over 10 bases. The V gene end was trimmed by 7 bases and the J gene end by 6 bases; junction bases not matched to a gene: 6. CDR3 length: 14 amino acids. Germline V CDR1 and CDR2: ENHRY, SYGVKD. The CDR3 is CAIMVAGGSNEQFF. As DNA, the CDR3 is TGTGCCATCATGGTAGCGGGGGGATCCAATGAGCAGTTCTTC.

The chain uses TRBV29-1 and TRBJ1-1, with 7 bases identical to TRBD1. CDR1 SQVTM and CDR2 ANQGSEA come from the germline V gene. With 6 bases clipped from V and 4 bases from J, the junction kept 11 bases outside the gene matches. The CDR3 length is 14 residues. The CDR3 nucleotides read TGCAGCGTAGAGCCTGAGGGGGCGCGCACTGAAGCTTTCTTT. Translating it yields CSVEPEGARTEAFF.

This chain connects TRBV19 to TRBJ2-2; a weak D match, TRBD2 (6 bases). The CDR3 runs 13 residues. Germline loops: CDR1 LNHDA, CDR2 SQIVND (reference sequence). Trimming cost V 7 bases and J 7 bases, with 13 bases left between them. CDR3 coding DNA: TGTGCCAGTAACGGGGGTTACGGCGGGGAGCTGTTTTTT. Translating gives CASNGGYGGELFF.

The chain is built from TRBV4-2 and TRBJ2-1; D perhaps matches TRBD2 (6 bases). With 4 bases removed from V and 4 bases from J, the gap between germline ends came to 14 bases. The germline gives CDR1 LGHNA, CDR2 YNFKEQ. This CDR3 region has 15 residues. This CDR3 reads CASSPQASEYNEQFF. The CDR3 DNA reads as TGTGCCAGCAGCCCCCAGGCTAGCGAGTACAATGAGCAGTTCTTC.

The chain employs TRBV10-3 and TRBJ2-1, with 10 bases identical to TRBD1. The germline gives CDR1 ENHRY, CDR2 SYGVKD. The J segment lost 7 bases and the V segment lost 7 bases, leaving 13 bases of the junction unmatched. This CDR3 region has 16 residues. The CDR3 DNA sequence: TGTGCCATCACCGAGTACGTCGACAGGGGGCGAAATGAGCAGTTCTTC. Translated: CAITEYVDRGRNEQFF.

V is TRBV21-1 and J is TRBJ1-5; TRBD1, the D gene given by the table, was not confirmed from the DNA. TRBV21-1 is given as a pseudogene. The CDR3 covers 18 residues. CDR3 bases: TGTGCCAGCAGCCTCAGGGCAGTGCCCTCGATGGGCAATCAGCCCCAGCATTTT. Residues: CASSLRAVPSMGNQPQHF.

The chain links TRBV9 to TRBJ1-1; a weak D match, TRBD1 (6 bases). Trimming took off 0 bases at V and 3 bases at J, with 12 bases between the two ends. The CDR3 has 15 amino acids. Germline CDR1 reads SGDLS; CDR2 reads YYNGEE. DNA of the CDR3: TGTGCCAGCAGCGTAGACCCCCGGACAGACACTGAAGCTTTCTTT. Protein sequence: CASSVDPRTDTEAFF. Based on the CDR3 plus reference TRBV9 and TRBJ1-1, the full variable domain is DSGVTQTPKHLITATGQRVTLRCSPRSGDLSVYWYQQSLDQGLQFLIQYYNGEERAKGNILERFSAQQFPDLHSELNLSSLELGDSALYFCASSVDPRTDTEAFFGQGTRLTVV.

V and J are TRBV7-2 and TRBJ1-5; D is possibly TRBD1 (6 bases). CDR1 is SGHTA and CDR2 is FQGNSA in the germline V gene. The length of the CDR3 is 14 residues. V gave up 3 bases and J gave up 2 bases, with 8 bases separating them. The DNA of the CDR3 is TGTGCCAGCAGCTTCGCAGGGGGCAATCAGCCCCAGCATTTT. This sequence encodes CASSFAGGNQPQHF.

The chain recombines TRBV9 with TRBJ1-4; D remains ambiguous. V was cut by 0 bases and J by 4 bases, with 7 bases left in between. The CDR3 is 14 amino acids. Germline CDR1 reads SGDLS; CDR2 reads YYNGEE. In nucleotides, the CDR3 is TGTGCCAGCAGCGTAGCTCAGTTTAATGAAAAACTGTTTTTT. It is translated as CASSVAQFNEKLFF.

This clone was observed a handful of times. V is TRBV10-3 and J is TRBJ2-3, with D possibly being TRBD1 (5 bases). The ends were cut back, 0 bases at V and 11 bases at J, with 9 bases in the middle. Germline-derived CDR1 and CDR2 are ENHRY and SYGVKD. The CDR3 runs 12 residues. The CDR3 here is CAISESNRLQYF. CDR3 sequence (DNA): TGTGCCATCAGTGAGTCTAACAGGTTGCAGTATTTT.

CDR3 sequence: CASSLSGNGQETQYF. The CDR3 DNA sequence: TGTGCCAGCAGCTTATCCGGGAACGGGCAAGAGACCCAGTACTTC. The V call is TRBV5-4, the J call TRBJ2-5; TRBD2 might be the D (5 bases). Germline V CDR1 and CDR2: SGHNT, YYREEE (reference sequence). Between the trimmed V and J ends, which lost 2 bases and 2 bases, there was a span of 13 bases. The CDR3 loop spans 15 amino acids.

This clone came up once. This sequence joins TRBV2 and TRBJ1-5; possibly TRBD1 for D (5 bases). V lost 3 bases and J lost 6, with 12 bases in between. The CDR3 has 14 residues. The germline V gene encodes CDR1 SNHLY and CDR2 FYNNEI. The CDR3 here is CASSESQGGQPQHF. The CDR3 nucleotides read TGTGCCAGCAGTGAGTCCCAGGGTGGTCAGCCCCAGCATTTT. Together with reference TRBV2 and TRBJ1-5, the CDR3 gives the full variable domain: EPEVTQTPSHQVTQMGQEVILRCVPISNHLYFYWYRQILGQKVEFLVSFYNNEISEKSEIFDDQFSVERPDGSNFTLKIRSTKLEDSAMYFCASSESQGGQPQHFGDGTRLSIL.

The gene calls are TRBV6-1 and TRBJ1-4; D is unclear. The CDR3 contains 14 residues. CDR1 is MNHNS and CDR2 is SASEGT in the germline V gene. V lost 1 base and J 10 bases, leaving 13 bases between the germline ends. CDR3 residues: CASSEGAGFVKLFF. The CDR3 nucleotides read TGTGCCAGCAGTGAAGGCGCAGGTTTTGTAAAACTGTTTTTT.

This clone came up once. This rearrangement joins TRBV11-2 to TRBJ2-7; no firm D call. V lost 3 bases to trimming and J lost 0 bases, with 12 bases between them. The CDR3 is 15 residues long. Germline V lookup: CDR1 SGHAT, CDR2 FQNNGV. The CDR3: CASSLSPNPSYEQYV. The DNA of the CDR3 is TGTGCCAGCAGCTTGTCCCCTAATCCCTCCTACGAGCAGTACGTC.

The chain couples TRBV18 to TRBJ2-1; 11 bases are shared with TRBD1. V shed 5 bases and J 10 bases; nucleotides not matched to a gene: 7. CDR1 and CDR2 (germline): KGHSH, LQKENI. This CDR3 spans 14 amino acids. CDR3: CASSRDRGMTEQFF. The DNA of the CDR3 is TGTGCCAGCTCAAGGGACAGGGGGATGACAGAGCAGTTCTTC.

The J gene is TRBJ2-5, the V gene TRBV9, with 7 nucleotides matching TRBD1. This CDR3 region has 15 residues. The V segment lost 4 bases and the J segment 5 bases; nucleotides outside the gene matches: 11. The V gene's germline CDR1 is SGDLS and CDR2 YYNGEE. CDR3 DNA: TGTGCCAGCAGCCCCACATTCGGACAGGTGGAGACCCAGTACTTC. Translating gives CASSPTFGQVETQYF.

The chain is built from TRBV6-6 and TRBJ1-6; TRBD1 matches 9 bases. The germline V gene has CDR1 MNHNY and CDR2 SVGAGI (reference sequence). The V gene end was trimmed by 6 bases and the J gene end by 10 bases; junction bases not matched to a gene: 10. The CDR3 runs to 15 residues. CDR3 nucleotide sequence: TGTGCCAGCAGCCCGGGACAGGGAGGTGGATCACCCCTCCACTTT. It specifies CASSPGQGGGSPLHF.

The rearrangement uses TRBV5-1 and TRBJ2-3, with D perhaps TRBD2 (5 bases). The germline V and J ends were trimmed by 2 bases and 0 bases, with 10 bases remaining between them. The CDR3 totals 15 residues. CDR1 and CDR2 from the germline V gene are SGHRS and YFSETQ. CDR3 bases: TGCGCCAGCAGCTTCGGGGATACTAGCACAGATACGCAGTATTTT. Residues: CASSFGDTSTDTQYF.

The V gene is TRBV9, the J gene TRBJ1-2; TRBD1 matches at 10 bases. The CDR3 is 14 amino acids. Germline values: CDR1 SGDLS, CDR2 YYNGEE. With 4 bases clipped from V and 7 bases from J, the junction kept 7 bases outside the gene matches. The DNA of the CDR3 is TGTGCCAGCAGCCCGCGGACAGGGGGTAGTGGCTACACCTTC. Protein sequence: CASSPRTGGSGYTF.

V is TRBV3-1 (or the pseudogene TRBV3-2) and J is TRBJ2-1, with a tentative D call TRBD2 (7 bases). Between the trimmed V and J ends, which lost 4 bases and 9 bases, there was a span of 16 bases. The CDR3 is 14 amino acids. Germline V gene sequence: CDR1 LGHDT, CDR2 YNNKEL (reference sequence). The CDR3 reads CASSPSSGGAEQFF. The CDR3 region has the DNA TGTGCCAGCAGCCCTAGCTCGGGGGGCGCTGAGCAGTTCTTC.

The chain links TRBV12-5 to TRBJ2-2, with D possibly TRBD1 on 6 matching bases. Germline CDR1 is LGHNT and CDR2 is FRNRAP. CDR3 size: 15 residues. Trimming removed 6 bases at V and 4 bases at J, with 15 bases between. The CDR3 region has the DNA TGTGCTAGTGGACAAGGACAGTACGTCACCGGGGAGCTGTTTTTT. It is translated as CASGQGQYVTGELFF.